This T cell receptor (beta chain) was profiled in a study of control samples from healthy donors and cancer patients. Using immunoSEQ multiplex PCR, the repertoire was profiled, and TCRdb retains in-frame clones only, with some absent. The profile shows 150,000 to 200,000 clones, 90% to 95% of them singletons. V shed 0 bases, J shed 5 bases, and the junction held 12 bases outside the gene matches. CDR1 and CDR2 from the germline V gene are SEHNR and FQNEAQ (reference sequence). This CDR3 contains 18 residues. The chain employs TRBV7-9 and TRBJ2-1, with 8 bases lining up with TRBD2. This clonotype originated in a man aged 25-40 years in good health. The sequencing input was blood. As DNA, the CDR3 is TGTGCCAGCAGCTTAGCGGAACAAGTAGCGGGACGGAACAATGAGCAGTTCTTC. This encodes CASSLAEQVAGRNNEQFF.